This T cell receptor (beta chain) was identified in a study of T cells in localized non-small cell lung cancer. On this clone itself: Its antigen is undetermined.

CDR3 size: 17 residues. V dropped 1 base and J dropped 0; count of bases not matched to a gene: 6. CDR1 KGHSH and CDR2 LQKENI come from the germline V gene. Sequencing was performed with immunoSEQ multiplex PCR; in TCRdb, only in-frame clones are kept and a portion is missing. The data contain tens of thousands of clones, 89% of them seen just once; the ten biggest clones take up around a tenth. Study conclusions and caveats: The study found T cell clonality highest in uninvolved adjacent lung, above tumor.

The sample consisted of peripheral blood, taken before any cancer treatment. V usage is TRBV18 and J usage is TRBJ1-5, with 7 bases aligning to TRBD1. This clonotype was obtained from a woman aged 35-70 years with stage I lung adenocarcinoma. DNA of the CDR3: TGTGCCAGCTCACCACTGGGCAGGGGGAATAGCAATCAGCCCCAGCATTTT. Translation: CASSPLGRGNSNQPQHF.